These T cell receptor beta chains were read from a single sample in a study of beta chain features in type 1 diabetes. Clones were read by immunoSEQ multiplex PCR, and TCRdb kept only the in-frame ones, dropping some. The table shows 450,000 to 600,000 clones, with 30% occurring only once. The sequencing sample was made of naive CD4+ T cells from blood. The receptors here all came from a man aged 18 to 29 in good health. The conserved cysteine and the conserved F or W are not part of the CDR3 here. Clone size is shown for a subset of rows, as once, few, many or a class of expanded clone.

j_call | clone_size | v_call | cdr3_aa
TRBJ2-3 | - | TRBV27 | ASILARSTDTQY
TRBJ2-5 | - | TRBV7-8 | ASSKGQGLETQY
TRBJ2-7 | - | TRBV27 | ASSFKLVQY
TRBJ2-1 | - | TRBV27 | ASSSLRTSGADEQF
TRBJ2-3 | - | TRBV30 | AWTRRQDTDTQY
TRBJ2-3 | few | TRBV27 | ASSFVGNTDTQY
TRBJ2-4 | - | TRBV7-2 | ASSYATGVGAKNIQY
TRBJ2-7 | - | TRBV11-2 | ASSITSGSSYEQY
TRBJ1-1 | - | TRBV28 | ASGGETGLWDTEAF
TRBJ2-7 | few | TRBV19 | ASSIRLAVYEQY
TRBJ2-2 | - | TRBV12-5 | ASGLDLRAGELF
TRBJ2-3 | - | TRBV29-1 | SVEDLKGTDTQY
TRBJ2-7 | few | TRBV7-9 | ANFEQY
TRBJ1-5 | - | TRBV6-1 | ASSSGRNSQPQH
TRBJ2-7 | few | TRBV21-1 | ASSKAQGRPSYEQY